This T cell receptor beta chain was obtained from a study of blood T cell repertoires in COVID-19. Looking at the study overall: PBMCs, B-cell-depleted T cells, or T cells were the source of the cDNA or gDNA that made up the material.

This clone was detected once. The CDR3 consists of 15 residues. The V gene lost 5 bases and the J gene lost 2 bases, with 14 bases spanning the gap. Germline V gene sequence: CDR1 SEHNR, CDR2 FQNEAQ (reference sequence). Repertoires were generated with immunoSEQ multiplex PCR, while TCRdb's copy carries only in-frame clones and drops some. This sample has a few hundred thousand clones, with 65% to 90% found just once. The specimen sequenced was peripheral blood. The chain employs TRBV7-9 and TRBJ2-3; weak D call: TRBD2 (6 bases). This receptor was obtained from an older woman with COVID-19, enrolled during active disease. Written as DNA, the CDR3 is TGTGCCAGCAGCGGAACGGGACTCCTCACAGATACGCAGTATTTT. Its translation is CASSGTGLLTDTQYF. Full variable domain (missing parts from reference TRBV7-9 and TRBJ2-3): DTGVSQNPRHKITKRGQNVTFRCDPISEHNRLYWYRQTLGQGPEFLTYFQNEAQLEKSRLLSDRFSAERPKGSFSTLEIQRTEQGDSAMYLCASSGTGLLTDTQYFGPGTRLTVL.